The clone carrying this TCR beta chain showed up just a few times. Antigen: not known. The sample originates from a study of early T cells in non-severe SARS-CoV-2 infection. Overall study: Investigators sequenced bulk RNA drawn from unsorted whole blood, and chains remained unpaired. Study-wide findings and caveats: VDJdb matching, biased toward anti-spike CD8 responses, missed private and CD4 specificities.

Individual cDNA molecules received unique molecular identifiers during library preparation. MiXCR was run by TCRdb on the 5' RACE reads, yielding one entry per CDR3 protein. The sample holds some 82,000 distinct CDR3 sequences, 12% seen once. Germline V CDR1 and CDR2: LNHDA, SQIVND (reference sequence). This CDR3 region has 15 residues. Trimming removed 3 bases at V and 1 base at J, with 13 bases between. Input material: whole blood. This rearrangement joins TRBV19 to TRBJ2-7; TRBD1 might be the D (6 bases). The TCR originated in an adult who was a healthcare worker with PCR-confirmed SARS-CoV-2 infection or an uninfected control (not recorded which). The CDR3 bases are TGTGCCAGTAGTATTGGCGGACAGCTGTCCTACGAGCAGTACTTC. This translates into CASSIGGQLSYEQYF.